This TCR beta chain was profiled in a study of beta chain features in type 1 diabetes. About the research overall: Over all samples combined, over 85,000,000 sorted cells were examined. The study, taken as a whole, reports: There was a moderate but significant shortening of TCRB CDR3s in all four CD4+ subsets of Type 1 diabetes patients.

cDNA synthesis used the whole RNA isolate, giving expressed TCRB sequences. The protocol was immunoSEQ multiplex PCR, while the TCRdb copy is restricted to in-frame clones and leaves out a portion. The table lists hundreds of thousands of clones, approximately 30% of them singletons. Via the markers CD45RO/CCR7/CD25/CD127/CD95/CD27, stem cell-like memory, regulatory, central memory and naive CD4+ cells were sorted. To note about this clone: Its antigen is not known.

This CDR3 comprises 15 residues. Unmatched junction bases numbered 5, after V lost 1 base and J lost 7 bases. CDR1 and CDR2 (germline): MGHRA, YSYEKL. The chain couples TRBV4-1 to TRBJ2-4, with 9 bases that match TRBD1. The sequence was obtained from a man between 18 and 35 years old in good health. Sequenced input: naive CD4+ T cells from blood. The CDR3 nucleotides read TGCGCCAGCAGCCAAGTCGTAACAGGGGGCAACATTCAGTACTTC. Its translation is CASSQVVTGGNIQYF.